The 15 T cell receptor beta chains given below trace back to one sample, sequenced in a study of blood T cell repertoires in COVID-19. Sequencing was performed with immunoSEQ multiplex PCR; in TCRdb, only in-frame clones are kept and a portion is missing. The data show 86,000 or so clones, roughly 86% seen once. Sequencing input: peripheral blood. The receptors here all came from a man over 45 with active or convalescent COVID-19.

The chain couples TRBV2 to TRBJ2-5; TRBD2 agrees at 11 bases. V lost 5 bases and J lost 5; bases outside the gene matches: 10. The CDR3 runs to 16 residues. Germline assignment: CDR1 SNHLY and CDR2 FYNNEI. CDR3 bases: TGTGCCAGCAGTTATGATAGCGGGGGGGCCGGGGAGACCCAGTACTTC. This sequence encodes CASSYDSGGAGETQYF.

The genes are TRBV2 and TRBJ1-2; 11 bases are shared with TRBD1. J lost 14 bases, V lost 1 base, and 6 bases had no gene match. This CDR3 spans 13 amino acids. Germline values: CDR1 SNHLY, CDR2 FYNNEI. CDR3 sequence (DNA): TGTGCCAGCAGTGAAGAAGGACAGGGGGCGCGAACCTTC. Its translation: CASSEEGQGARTF.

The chain is built from TRBV7-2 and TRBJ1-4, with D tentatively TRBD1 (5 bases). The CDR3 length is 17 residues. Per germline, CDR1 SGHTA and CDR2 FQGNSA. Trimming took 1 base from V and 4 from J, leaving 16 bases between them. CDR3 DNA: TGTGCCAGCAGCTTAGTTAATCAGGGCTGGAGTAATGAAAAACTGTTTTTT. It codes for CASSLVNQGWSNEKLFF. The complete variable domain, with remaining parts taken from reference TRBV7-2 and TRBJ1-4, reads GAGVSQSPSNKVTEKGKDVELRCDPISGHTALYWYRQSLGQGLEFLIYFQGNSAPDKSGLPSDRFSAERTGGSVSTLTIQRTQQEDSAVYLCASSLVNQGWSNEKLFFGSGTQLSVL.

This chain links TRBV19 with TRBJ1-1; D perhaps matches TRBD1 (5 bases). Trimming took off 2 bases at V and 8 bases at J, with 18 bases between the two ends. Germline CDR1 reads LNHDA; CDR2 reads SQIVND (reference sequence). The CDR3 extends over 15 amino acids. The CDR3 DNA reads TGTGCCAGTAGTATAAGGCACAGGCCTACTCCCGAAGCTTTCTTT. Translation: CASSIRHRPTPEAFF.

V is TRBV14 and J is TRBJ1-1; D is uncertain. V lost 0 bases and J lost 1, with 9 bases in between. Per the germline V gene, CDR1 is SGHDN and CDR2 is FVKESK. This CDR3 region has 15 residues. CDR3: CASSQDQARNTEAFF. The DNA of the CDR3 is TGTGCCAGCAGCCAAGATCAGGCTCGGAACACTGAAGCTTTCTTT.

The rearrangement uses TRBV19 and TRBJ1-5, with 9 bases aligning to TRBD1. CDR1 is LNHDA, CDR2 SQIVND, per germline (reference sequence). There are 16 residues in the CDR3. J gave up 5 bases and V 8 bases, and 13 bases lay outside the gene matches. This CDR3 reads CASGHLPGQGYQPQHF. DNA of the CDR3: TGTGCCAGTGGCCACCTTCCGGGACAGGGCTATCAGCCCCAGCATTTT.

The chain combines TRBV12-5 with TRBJ1-2; TRBD1 might be the D (6 bases). The CDR3 contains 13 residues. Germline loops: CDR1 LGHNT, CDR2 FRNRAP. V lost 6 bases and J 5 bases, leaving 13 bases between the germline ends. The CDR3 bases are TGTGCTAGTGGCACCGGGACAAGTTATGGCTACACCTTC. Translated: CASGTGTSYGYTF.

The rearrangement joins TRBV27 to TRBJ1-2; D is undetermined. The V end was cut by 0 bases, the J end by 0 bases, with 8 bases between. Germline lookup yields CDR1 MNHEY and CDR2 SMNVEV (reference sequence). The CDR3 runs 15 residues. The DNA of the CDR3 is TGTGCCAGCAGTTTATCCTCTGAGACTAACTATGGCTACACCTTC. As protein: CASSLSSETNYGYTF.

Here the CDR3 reads CASREALWDEKLFF. The CDR3 DNA is TGTGCCAGCAGGGAGGCTTTATGGGATGAAAAACTGTTTTTT. This chain uses TRBV2 with TRBJ1-4; D is undetermined. Germline values: CDR1 SNHLY, CDR2 FYNNEI. CDR3 length: 14 residues. Trimming left V 6 bases short and J 6 bases short, with 14 bases between. Combining the CDR3 with reference TRBV2 and TRBJ1-4 gives the whole variable domain EPEVTQTPSHQVTQMGQEVILRCVPISNHLYFYWYRQILGQKVEFLVSFYNNEISEKSEIFDDQFSVERPDGSNFTLKIRSTKLEDSAMYFCASREALWDEKLFFGSGTQLSVL.

The genes are TRBV11-2 and TRBJ1-6; TRBD1 might be the D (6 bases). With 5 bases removed from V and 10 bases from J, the gap between germline ends came to 12 bases. The germline gives CDR1 SGHAT, CDR2 FQNNGV. The CDR3 runs to 13 residues. In DNA, the CDR3 is TGTGCCAGCAGCCCTCGGACAGAGTCACCCCTCCACTTT. Translated: CASSPRTESPLHF.

The genes are TRBV5-4 and TRBJ2-7; D perhaps matches TRBD1 (5 bases). V lost 0 bases to trimming and J lost 7 bases, with 11 bases between them. The CDR3 covers 13 residues. CDR1 and CDR2 from the germline V gene are SGHNT and YYREEE (reference sequence). This CDR3 is CASSLDSGREQYV. The DNA of the CDR3 is TGTGCCAGCAGCTTGGATTCAGGGCGGGAGCAGTACGTC.

This clone was detected a few times. This rearrangement joins TRBV10-1 to TRBJ1-2, with D tentatively TRBD1 (6 bases). This CDR3 is built from 13 residues. Germline CDR1 is WNHNN and CDR2 is SYGVQD (reference sequence). With 6 bases removed from V and 2 bases from J, the gap between germline ends came to 10 bases. The CDR3: CASSRDTNYGYTF. The DNA of the CDR3 is TGCGCCAGCAGCCGGGACACCAACTATGGCTACACCTTC.

The gene calls are TRBV28 and TRBJ1-2, with a tentative D call TRBD1 (6 bases). Looked up from germline, CDR1 is MDHEN and CDR2 is SYDVKM. The CDR3 sequence is 14 residues long. V lost 4 bases and J 6 bases, leaving 15 bases between the germline ends. The CDR3 DNA follows: TGTGCCAGCAGTTCCTCCTACAGGGCCGATGGCTACACCTTC. It codes for CASSSSYRADGYTF.

This chain connects TRBV9 to TRBJ1-1; tentative D call: TRBD1 (6 bases). Germline-derived CDR1 and CDR2 are SGDLS and YYNGEE. With 3 bases removed from V and 0 bases from J, the gap between germline ends came to 15 bases. This CDR3 has 16 residues. Here the CDR3 reads CASSARPTGMNTEAFF. Written as DNA, the CDR3 is TGTGCCAGCAGCGCTCGCCCGACAGGCATGAACACTGAAGCTTTCTTT.

The V call is TRBV9, the J call TRBJ1-3; D might be TRBD1 (6 bases). The CDR3 is made up of 16 amino acids. Trimming took off 3 bases at V and 4 bases at J, with 17 bases between the two ends. Germline lookup yields CDR1 SGDLS and CDR2 YYNGEE. CDR3 DNA: TGTGCCAGCAGCGCCGGTCAGGGGTCGGGGGGAAACACCATATATTTT. Translation gives CASSAGQGSGGNTIYF.